This TCR beta chain appears in the sequencing data of a study of regulatory T cells in long-lasting Graves disease. Broader study findings: TRBV28 was favored in persistent disease, as were TRBJ1-2 and TRBJ2-5. Persistent-disease Graves' patients showed less TCR diversity than new cases.

The time point denotes: newly diagnosed GD, antithyroid drugs for less than 3 months. PBMC-extracted RNA yielded the TCR library. V lost 8 bases, J lost 2 bases, and 7 bases lay in between. The germline V gene encodes CDR1 SNHLY and CDR2 FYNNEI. The CDR3 has 12 residues. Through Arm-PCR of CDR3 regions and iRepertoire HTBI primers, TCR beta libraries were built. TCRdb reprocessed the multiplex PCR reads with MiXCR, giving one entry per CDR3 protein. Of roughly 420,000 distinct CDR3 sequences in the sample, approximately 16% were seen once. In the case of this clonotype: As yet, its antigen is unknown.

The same sample was also studied in work on T cells in Graves' hyperthyroidism and ophthalmopathy. That source adds: The study left out patients who had uncontrolled infection, other autoimmune disease, pregnancy or lactation. TCR CDR3 underwent first-round RT-PCR with the HTBI primer set.

The sequencing used peripheral blood mononuclear cells (PBMCs), collected at new diagnosis, from a patient treated with antithyroid drugs. This chain joins TRBV2 and TRBJ2-1; D may be TRBD2 (5 bases). The TCR sequence derives from a woman in her 30s with Graves disease. CDR3 amino acids: CASGRAYNEQFF. The CDR3 DNA reads TGTGCCAGCGGGAGAGCCTACAATGAGCAGTTCTTC. Based on the CDR3 plus reference TRBV2 and TRBJ2-1, the full variable domain is EPEVTQTPSHQVTQMGQEVILRCVPISNHLYFYWYRQILGQKVEFLVSFYNNEISEKSEIFDDQFSVERPDGSNFTLKIRSTKLEDSAMYFCASGRAYNEQFFGPGTRLTVL.